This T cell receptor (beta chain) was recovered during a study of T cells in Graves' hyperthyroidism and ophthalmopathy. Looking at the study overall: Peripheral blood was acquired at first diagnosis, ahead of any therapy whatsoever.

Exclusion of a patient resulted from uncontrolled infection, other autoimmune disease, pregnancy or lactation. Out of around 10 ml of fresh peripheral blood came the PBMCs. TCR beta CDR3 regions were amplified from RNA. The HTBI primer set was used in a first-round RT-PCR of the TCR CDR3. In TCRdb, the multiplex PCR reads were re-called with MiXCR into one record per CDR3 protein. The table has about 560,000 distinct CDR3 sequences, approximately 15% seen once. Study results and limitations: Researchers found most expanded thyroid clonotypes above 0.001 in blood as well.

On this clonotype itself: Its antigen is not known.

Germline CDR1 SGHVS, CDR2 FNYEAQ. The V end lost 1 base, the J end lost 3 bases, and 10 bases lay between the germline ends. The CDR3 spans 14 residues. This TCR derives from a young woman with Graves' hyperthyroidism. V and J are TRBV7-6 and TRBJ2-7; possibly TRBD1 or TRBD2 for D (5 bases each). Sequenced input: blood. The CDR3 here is CASSLGGNRYEQYF. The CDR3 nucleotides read TGTGCCAGCAGCTTAGGGGGGAATCGCTACGAGCAGTACTTC.